A selection of T cell receptor beta chains follows, all from one sample in a study of identical twins. Each CDR3 protein gets one entry after TCRdb re-called the 5' RACE reads with MiXCR. The sample lists around 220,000 distinct CDR3 sequences, more than 13% occurring once. Sequences were obtained from memory (CD45RO+) T cells sorted from blood. The receptor source for this set is a woman younger than 30 in good health. Each CDR3 is given with its conserved first and last residue. D genes are given only for firm matches. A row's size may be missing; if present it is once, few, many or a size class.

>NA|NA|TRBJ2-6|TRBV6-2/TRBV6-3
CASSYHRASGANVLTF
TGTGCCAGCAGTTACCACCGGGCCTCTGGGGCCAACGTCCTGACTTTC
>NA|TRBD2|TRBJ2-1|TRBV7-2
CASSLVSASGNNEQFF
TGTGCCAGCAGCTTAGTATCGGCTAGCGGAAACAATGAGCAGTTCTTC
>NA|TRBD1|TRBJ1-2|TRBV20-1
CSASTGGINYGYTF
TGCAGTGCTAGTACAGGGGGGATCAACTATGGCTACACCTTC
>NA|TRBD2|TRBJ2-1|TRBV2
CASSDGLAGSSEQFF
TGTGCCAGCAGTGATGGCCTAGCGGGATCAAGTGAGCAGTTCTTC
>many|TRBD1|TRBJ1-1|TRBV12-3/TRBV12-4
CASTDRVGTEAFF
TGTGCCAGCACCGACAGGGTGGGCACTGAAGCTTTCTTT
>few|NA|TRBJ1-1|TRBV20-1
CSAWTNTEAFF
TGCAGTGCTTGGACTAACACTGAAGCTTTCTTT
>NA|NA|TRBJ1-3|TRBV4-1
CASSQDPMLPGSLLSSGNTIYF
TGCGCCAGCAGCCAAGACCCAATGCTTCCGGGGTCTTTACTTTCCTCTGGAAACACCATATATTTT
>few|NA|TRBJ2-3|TRBV2
CASSRPLSDTQYF
TGTGCCAGCAGTAGACCCCTTTCGGATACGCAGTATTTT
>many|TRBD2|TRBJ2-4|TRBV9
CASSASMASGSYGIQYF
TGTGCCAGCAGCGCCTCCATGGCTAGCGGGAGTTATGGCATTCAGTACTTC
>few|TRBD1|TRBJ1-6|TRBV4-3
CASSQSRTGIGSPLHF
TGCGCCAGCAGCCAGTCGAGGACAGGGATAGGGTCACCCCTCCACTTT
>few|TRBD2|TRBJ2-2|TRBV12-3/TRBV12-4
CASSLGASGGYTGELFF
TGTGCCAGCAGTTTAGGGGCTAGCGGGGGCTACACCGGGGAGCTGTTTTTT
>NA|TRBD1|TRBJ1-1|TRBV29-1
CSAYDRAETEAFF
TGCAGCGCCTACGACAGGGCAGAGACTGAAGCTTTCTTT
>NA|TRBD1|TRBJ2-5|TRBV9
CASSTGTGGETQYF
TGTGCCAGCAGCACCGGGACAGGGGGAGAGACCCAGTACTTC
>NA|NA|TRBJ1-6|TRBV4-1
CASSPRGYNSPLHF
TGCGCCAGCAGCCCTAGGGGATATAATTCACCCCTCCACTTT
>NA|TRBD2|TRBJ2-2|TRBV4-2
CASSQQRLAGGRGTGELFF
TGTGCCAGCAGCCAGCAACGACTAGCGGGGGGCCGCGGCACCGGGGAGCTGTTTTTT
>NA|TRBD2|TRBJ2-1|TRBV7-9
CASSYYSGRAHEQFF
TGTGCCAGCAGCTATTATAGCGGGAGGGCCCATGAGCAGTTCTTC
>NA|NA|TRBJ1-2|TRBV6-5
CASSYEGRGFGGYTF
TGTGCCAGCAGTTACGAGGGGAGGGGCTTCGGCGGCTACACCTTC
>few|NA|TRBJ2-1|TRBV5-1
CASSLRGPEQFF
TGCGCCAGCAGCTTGCGGGGTCCTGAGCAGTTCTTC
>NA|NA|TRBJ2-1|TRBV6-5
CASSWRNNNEQFF
TGTGCCAGCAGTTGGCGGAATAACAATGAGCAGTTCTTC
>NA|TRBD1|TRBJ2-1|TRBV11-2
CASSRGQGNNGQFF
TGTGCCAGCAGCCGGGGACAGGGGAACAATGGGCAGTTCTTC
>many|TRBD2|TRBJ2-3|TRBV11-2
CASSLDPRLAETTDTQYF
TGTGCCAGCAGCTTAGATCCTAGACTAGCGGAGACCACAGATACGCAGTATTTT
>NA|TRBD1|TRBJ1-6|TRBV6-5
CASSYSIRTGGSPLHF
TGTGCCAGCAGTTACTCGATTCGGACAGGGGGATCACCCCTCCACTTT
>many|NA|TRBJ2-7|TRBV11-2
CASSLDQGYEQYF
TGTGCCAGCAGCTTAGATCAGGGTTACGAGCAGTACTTC
>many|TRBD2|TRBJ2-2|TRBV6-1
CASSTLAGGPGELFF
TGTGCCAGCAGCACACTAGCGGGGGGGCCCGGGGAGCTGTTTTTT
>many|NA|TRBJ2-2|TRBV20-1
CSARAPSGTGELFF
TGCAGTGCTAGAGCACCTTCCGGCACCGGGGAGCTGTTTTTT
>NA|TRBD1|TRBJ1-2|TRBV14
CASSAWGQNYGYTF
TGTGCCAGCAGCGCCTGGGGACAGAACTATGGCTACACCTTC
>NA|NA|TRBJ1-1|TRBV5-1
CASSHTEYPMNTEAFF
TGCGCCAGCAGCCACACAGAGTACCCTATGAACACTGAAGCTTTCTTT
>few|NA|TRBJ2-1|TRBV7-9
CASSLGGQFF
TGTGCCAGCAGCTTAGGCGGGCAGTTCTTC
>NA|TRBD1|TRBJ2-5|TRBV5-1
CASSYGTGGQETQYF
TGCGCCAGCAGCTACGGGACAGGGGGCCAAGAGACCCAGTACTTC
>NA|NA|TRBJ1-2|TRBV6-1
CASSIGRENYGYTF
TGTGCCAGCAGTATCGGACGGGAGAACTATGGCTACACCTTC
>few|TRBD2|TRBJ2-1|TRBV5-1
CASSLLGAGADEQFF
TGCGCCAGCAGCCTTCTTGGAGCGGGGGCTGATGAGCAGTTCTTC
>once|NA|TRBJ1-1|TRBV5-6
CAMGTGDNTEAFF
TGTGCCATGGGGACCGGCGACAACACTGAAGCTTTCTTT
>few|TRBD2|TRBJ2-1|TRBV20-1
CSGLSPGRSNEQFF
TGCAGTGGCCTTTCCCCCGGGAGGTCGAATGAGCAGTTCTTC